The rows below give T cell receptor beta chains drawn from one sample of a study of cytomegalovirus exposure and HLA in healthy donors. The assay was immunoSEQ multiplex PCR, and TCRdb's table has in-frame clones only and misses some. The profile shows 110,000 or so clones, approximately 80% of them singletons. Sequenced material: PBMCs. The source is a woman aged 25 to 45 in good health and CMV-seropositive. CDR3s include the opening cysteine and the closing phenylalanine or tryptophan. The D gene is left open where the match is weak. Clone size is not always given. Where it is, it says once, few, many or a class for expanded clones.

d_gene: -; j_gene: TRBJ1-6; v_gene: TRBV4-1; abundance: -; CDR3aa: CASSQDPGQFNSPLHF; CDR3nt: TGCGCCAGCAGCCAAGATCCTGGACAGTTCAATTCACCCCTCCACTTT
d_gene: TRBD1; j_gene: TRBJ2-5; v_gene: TRBV9; abundance: -; CDR3aa: CASSAGQGAEETQYF; CDR3nt: TGTGCCAGCAGCGCGGGACAGGGGGCAGAAGAGACCCAGTACTTC
d_gene: -; j_gene: TRBJ1-3; v_gene: TRBV7-8; abundance: -; CDR3aa: CASSQVQGNTIYF; CDR3nt: TGTGCCAGCAGCCAAGTTCAGGGAAACACCATATATTTT
d_gene: TRBD2; j_gene: TRBJ2-3; v_gene: TRBV7-9; abundance: once; CDR3aa: CASSLGIAGGADTQYF; CDR3nt: TGTGCCAGCAGCTTAGGTATCGCGGGAGGAGCAGATACGCAGTATTTT
d_gene: TRBD1; j_gene: TRBJ2-3; v_gene: TRBV5-1; abundance: -; CDR3aa: CASSRAGTGSTDTQYF; CDR3nt: TGCGCCAGCAGCCGCGCCGGGACAGGGAGCACAGATACGCAGTATTTT
d_gene: -; j_gene: TRBJ1-2; v_gene: TRBV19; abundance: -; CDR3aa: CASYNQQGLSGYTF; CDR3nt: TGTGCCAGTTATAACCAGCAGGGTTTAAGTGGCTACACCTTC
d_gene: TRBD1; j_gene: TRBJ1-2; v_gene: TRBV19; abundance: -; CDR3aa: CASRPTGDGDYGYTF; CDR3nt: TGTGCCAGTAGGCCGACAGGGGACGGTGACTATGGCTACACCTTC
d_gene: TRBD1; j_gene: TRBJ1-4; v_gene: TRBV19; abundance: -; CDR3aa: CASSALTGGWANEKLFF; CDR3nt: TGTGCCAGTAGTGCCCTGACAGGGGGGTGGGCTAATGAAAAACTGTTTTTT
d_gene: -; j_gene: TRBJ2-7; v_gene: TRBV27; abundance: -; CDR3aa: CASSFDSHYEQYF; CDR3nt: TGTGCCAGCAGTTTCGACTCCCACTACGAGCAGTACTTC
d_gene: -; j_gene: TRBJ1-2; v_gene: TRBV27; abundance: once; CDR3aa: CASSMFRASYGYTF; CDR3nt: TGTGCCAGCAGTATGTTCAGGGCAAGCTATGGCTACACCTTC
d_gene: TRBD1; j_gene: TRBJ2-7; v_gene: TRBV11-3; abundance: -; CDR3aa: CASSQVDRVSSYEQYF; CDR3nt: TGTGCCAGCAGCCAAGTAGACAGGGTGTCGTCCTACGAGCAGTACTTC
d_gene: -; j_gene: TRBJ1-1; v_gene: TRBV19; abundance: -; CDR3aa: CASSVSPTGWAFF; CDR3nt: TGTGCCAGTAGTGTTTCGCCCACAGGGTGGGCTTTCTTT
d_gene: -; j_gene: TRBJ2-5; v_gene: TRBV4-1; abundance: -; CDR3aa: CASSQGATITQETQYF; CDR3nt: TGCGCCAGCAGCCAAGGGGCGACTATAACCCAAGAGACCCAGTACTTC
d_gene: -; j_gene: TRBJ2-2; v_gene: TRBV6-6; abundance: -; CDR3aa: CASSYTPGTGELFF; CDR3nt: TGTGCCAGCAGTTATACCCCGGGGACCGGGGAGCTGTTTTTT
d_gene: -; j_gene: TRBJ2-2; v_gene: TRBV7-9; abundance: -; CDR3aa: CASSLAPNSRETGELFF; CDR3nt: TGTGCCAGCAGCTTAGCGCCTAACTCCAGGGAAACCGGGGAGCTGTTTTTT
d_gene: TRBD2; j_gene: TRBJ2-1; v_gene: TRBV9; abundance: -; CDR3aa: CASSVGLAVNEQFF; CDR3nt: TGTGCCAGCAGCGTAGGACTAGCGGTCAATGAGCAGTTCTTC
d_gene: -; j_gene: TRBJ2-7; v_gene: TRBV5-5; abundance: few; CDR3aa: CASSLDWALSYEQYF; CDR3nt: TGTGCCAGCAGCTTGGACTGGGCTCTCTCCTACGAGCAGTACTTC
d_gene: TRBD2; j_gene: TRBJ2-1; v_gene: TRBV7-2; abundance: -; CDR3aa: CASSPLGGNEQFF; CDR3nt: TGTGCCAGCAGCCCTTTGGGGGGGAATGAGCAGTTCTTC